This TCR beta chain was recorded in a study of blood T cell repertoires in COVID-19. On the study more broadly: The study drew acute and convalescent COVID-19 samples from the United States, Italy and Spain. Sample material is recorded as cDNA or gDNA derived from T cells, B-cell-depleted T cells, or PBMCs.

The CDR3 length is 16 residues. V lost 4 bases and J lost 2, with 17 bases in between. Germline-derived CDR1 and CDR2 are KGHSY and FQNENV. In the authors' workflow: For nucleated cells, counts were estimated from reference gene primer amplification. Only in-frame clones appear in the TCRdb table, and some are missing; sequencing was by immunoSEQ multiplex PCR. The DNA was the basis for D and trimming; V, J and clone size are from that table. The sample lists 250,000 to 300,000 clones, roughly 85% occurring once. The sequence came from a woman under 30 with acute or convalescent COVID-19. Input material: peripheral blood. The V call is TRBV16, the J call TRBJ1-2; D is unclear. In DNA form, the CDR3 reads TGTGCCAGCAGCCGGGATCTTGAGGGAAGGAACTATGGCTACACCTTC. It specifies CASSRDLEGRNYGYTF.